This is a list of T cell receptor beta chains from one sample in a study of T cell responses to AZD1222 COVID-19 vaccine. TCRdb keeps only in-frame clones here, not all; method: immunoSEQ multiplex PCR. The sample carries about 140,000 clones, just under 95% recorded once. Sequenced here: peripheral blood, sampled on day 0 of AZD1222 vaccination. The receptors stem from an adult in good health. The CDR3 runs from the conserved cysteine through the conserved F or W. A D gene is named only where the DNA matches it firmly. The size entry is marked missing in some rows and otherwise reads once, few, many or a size class.

d_call,clone_size,v_call,j_call,cdr3_aa,cdr3_nt
NA,NA,TRBV11-2,TRBJ1-4,CASSLRSTNEKLFF,TGTGCCAGCAGCTTACGGTCAACTAATGAAAAACTGTTTTTT
NA,NA,TRBV6-5,TRBJ1-4,CASTFDREKLFF,TGTGCCAGCACCTTCGACAGGGAAAAACTGTTTTTT
NA,NA,TRBV21-1,TRBJ1-2,CASSSRIPYGYTF,TGTGCCAGCAGCAGCCGAATACCCTATGGCTACACCTTC
NA,NA,TRBV28,TRBJ2-1,CASSGTGIYNEQFF,TGTGCCAGCAGTGGTACTGGGATCTACAATGAGCAGTTCTTC
NA,NA,TRBV27,TRBJ1-2,CASSLKSGFGGYTF,TGTGCCAGCAGTTTAAAATCAGGGTTTGGGGGCTACACCTTC
NA,NA,TRBV4-1,TRBJ1-6,CASSQGRGRPNSPLHF,TGCGCCAGCAGCCAGGGGAGAGGGCGGCCAAATTCACCCCTCCACTTT
NA,once,TRBV30,TRBJ2-2,CAWSNPPGAGRTGELFF,TGTGCCTGGAGTAATCCACCGGGAGCCGGCCGAACCGGGGAGCTGTTTTTT
NA,NA,TRBV19,TRBJ1-1,CASRDVRRTEAFF,TGTGCCAGCCGGGACGTCAGAAGGACTGAAGCTTTCTTT
NA,NA,TRBV20-1,TRBJ1-1,CSASAGRTEAFF,TGCAGTGCTAGTGCGGGGCGGACTGAAGCTTTCTTT
NA,once,TRBV9,TRBJ2-7,CANPRGEQYF,TGTGCCAACCCCAGGGGCGAGCAGTACTTC
NA,NA,TRBV5-1,TRBJ2-7,CASSLGDGPYEQYF,TGCGCCAGCAGCTTGGGGGACGGGCCCTACGAGCAGTACTTC
NA,NA,TRBV5-4,TRBJ1-2,CASSFVGLLPSRGYTF,TGTGCCAGCAGCTTCGTCGGGCTCCTCCCCTCTAGGGGCTACACCTTC
TRBD2,NA,TRBV6-2/TRBV6-3,TRBJ2-5,CASSSTGGETQYF,TGTGCCAGCAGTTCCACGGGGGGTGAGACCCAGTACTTC
NA,NA,TRBV15,TRBJ1-5,CATSTGSSNQPQHF,TGTGCCACCAGCACGGGGTCTAGCAATCAGCCCCAGCATTTT
NA,NA,TRBV2,TRBJ1-1,CASREGNRNTEAFF,TGTGCCAGCAGAGAGGGGAATCGGAACACTGAAGCTTTCTTT
NA,NA,TRBV6-5,TRBJ2-2,CASSYSIEAGELFF,TGTGCCAGCAGTTACTCAATTGAGGCCGGGGAGCTGTTTTTT
NA,NA,TRBV5-4,TRBJ2-2,CASSLTAANTGELFF,TGTGCCAGCAGCTTGACAGCCGCGAACACCGGGGAGCTGTTTTTT